One T cell receptor (beta chain) is described in this entry. Original analysis: Counts of nucleated cells, estimated from reference gene primer amplification, were obtained. Data came from immunoSEQ multiplex PCR; TCRdb stores just in-frame clones and leaves some out. V and J calls plus clone size are reproduced from that table; the DNA served to infer D and trimming. The sample holds over 250,000 clones, 83% seen once. The record originates from a study of blood T cell repertoires in COVID-19. As for the study in general: Sites across the United States, Italy and Spain contributed samples from acute and convalescent COVID-19. From T cells, B-cell-depleted T cells, or PBMCs came the material, which was cDNA or gDNA.

Germline CDR1 MNHNS, CDR2 SASEGT. J lost 2 bases, V lost 2 bases, and 2 bases had no gene match. The CDR3 totals 16 residues. The chain combines TRBV6-1 with TRBJ2-2; 10 bases are shared with TRBD2. The clonotype comes from a woman between 45 and 65 years old who had recovered from COVID-19. Sequences were obtained from peripheral blood. As DNA, the CDR3 is TGTGCCAGCAGTGAAAGGACTAGCGGAAACACCGGGGAGCTGTTTTTT. Translation gives CASSERTSGNTGELFF.